This is a list of T cell receptor beta chains from one sample in a study of T cells in Graves' hyperthyroidism and ophthalmopathy. TCRdb analysed the multiplex PCR reads with MiXCR anew, one entry per CDR3 protein. The sample includes around 350,000 distinct CDR3 sequences, over 15% of them seen just once. Sequencing was performed on blood. Source of these receptors: a woman aged 18-30 years with Graves' hyperthyroidism. Each CDR3 is given with its conserved first and last residue. A D gene is named only where the DNA matches it firmly. Expanded clones get a size class; other rows say once, few or many, or leave the size out.

V	size	D	J	CDR3	DNA
TRBV4-2	-	-	TRBJ2-7	CASSPLSGVWSYEQYF	TGTGCCAGCAGTCCGTTGTCGGGGGTCTGGTCCTACGAGCAGTACTTC
TRBV12-3/TRBV12-4	once	-	TRBJ2-7	CASSPEGPPYEQYF	TGTGCCAGCAGTCCCGAGGGGCCCCCCTACGAGCAGTACTTC
TRBV7-8	many	-	TRBJ2-4	CASSPWGLAKNIQYF	TGTGCCAGCAGCCCGTGGGGACTAGCCAAAAACATTCAGTACTTC
TRBV5-1	many	-	TRBJ1-2	CASSLEVTYGYTF	TGCGCCAGCAGCTTGGAAGTCACCTATGGCTACACCTTC
TRBV29-1	many	TRBD1	TRBJ1-1	CSVEGWTGGAFF	TGCAGCGTTGAGGGTTGGACAGGCGGGGCTTTCTTT
TRBV6-5	many	-	TRBJ1-1	CASVGQGHLGAFF	TGTGCCAGCGTCGGGCAGGGTCACCTGGGAGCTTTCTTT
TRBV12-3/TRBV12-4	many	TRBD1	TRBJ1-5	CASTRDRGPQPQHF	TGTGCCAGCACCCGGGACAGGGGGCCTCAGCCCCAGCATTTT
TRBV20-1	many	-	TRBJ2-2	CSAPRTRSNTGELFF	TGCAGTGCTCCCAGAACCCGGTCGAACACCGGGGAGCTGTTTTTT
TRBV11-2	many	TRBD1	TRBJ2-3	CASSERQGSTDTQYF	TGTGCCAGCAGCGAGCGACAGGGGAGCACAGATACGCAGTATTTT
TRBV10-3	many	-	TRBJ1-3	CATGRLEDTIYF	TGTGCCACCGGCAGGCTCGAGGACACCATATATTTT
TRBV20-1	many	-	TRBJ2-5	CSASDRLETQYF	TGCAGTGCTAGTGACAGACTCGAGACCCAGTACTTC
TRBV19	many	TRBD2	TRBJ2-5	CASPGGKETQYF	TGTGCCAGTCCGGGAGGGAAAGAGACCCAGTACTTC
TRBV5-1	many	-	TRBJ2-7	CASSPPGGLEQYF	TGCGCCAGCAGCCCTCCGGGTGGCTTGGAGCAGTACTTC
TRBV6-2/TRBV6-3	-	TRBD1	TRBJ1-5	CASSEYRGLQHF	TGTGCCAGCAGCGAATACAGGGGCCTCCAGCATTTT
TRBV11-1	-	TRBD1	TRBJ1-2	CASSWPGTGVPYGYTF	TGTGCCAGCAGCTGGCCCGGGACAGGGGTCCCCTATGGCTACACCTTC
TRBV27	-	TRBD1	TRBJ1-3	CASSLSGTGGRYSGNTIYF	TGTGCCAGCAGTTTATCCGGGACAGGGGGCCGGTACTCTGGAAACACCATATATTTT
TRBV30	many	TRBD2	TRBJ2-7	CAWDLSGGDEQYF	TGTGCCTGGGACCTTAGCGGGGGCGACGAGCAGTACTTC
TRBV2	many	-	TRBJ2-5	CASSPLVGLETQYF	TGTGCCAGCAGCCCCCTCGTGGGCCTGGAGACCCAGTACTTC
TRBV6-1	many	-	TRBJ2-7	CASSDQGRYEQYF	TGTGCCAGCAGTGACCAGGGGAGGTACGAGCAGTACTTC
TRBV6-2/TRBV6-3	many	-	TRBJ1-5	CASSYRSGNQPQHF	TGTGCCAGCAGTTACAGGTCGGGCAATCAGCCCCAGCATTTT
TRBV12-3/TRBV12-4	-	-	TRBJ1-5	CASGAQGGNQPQHF	TGTGCCAGCGGCGCACAGGGAGGCAATCAGCCCCAGCATTTT
TRBV6-1	-	-	TRBJ1-5	CASIPVNSNQPQHF	TGTGCCAGCATTCCAGTTAATAGCAATCAGCCCCAGCATTTT
TRBV5-4	many	TRBD1	TRBJ1-1	CTSSRTGQLTEAFF	TGTACCAGCAGCCGGACAGGACAACTCACTGAAGCTTTCTTT
TRBV5-1	few	TRBD2	TRBJ2-5	CASSLSGSRQETQYF	TGCGCCAGCAGCTTAAGCGGGAGCCGGCAAGAGACCCAGTACTTC
TRBV18	-	-	TRBJ2-5	CASSPYPARTPQGPYQETQYF	TGTGCCAGCTCACCATATCCCGCCCGCACCCCCCAGGGGCCATACCAAGAGACCCAGTACTTC
TRBV5-1	few	TRBD2	TRBJ2-5	CASTSVTSGGSETQYF	TGCGCCAGCACCTCTGTTACTAGCGGGGGTTCGGAGACCCAGTACTTC
TRBV6-5	many	-	TRBJ1-1	CASSQELNTEAFF	TGTGCCAGCAGTCAGGAACTGAACACTGAAGCTTTCTTT
TRBV12-3/TRBV12-4	many	-	TRBJ1-2	CAGSPHRGYGYGYTF	TGTGCCGGCAGCCCTCACAGAGGTTATGGCTATGGCTACACCTTC
TRBV6-5	many	-	TRBJ1-2	CASSYTPGSYGYTF	TGTGCCAGCAGTTATACTCCGGGCAGCTATGGCTACACCTTC
TRBV5-1	many	-	TRBJ2-7	CASSLSGGLSYEQYF	TGCGCCAGCAGCTTGTCCGGGGGGCTCTCCTACGAGCAGTACTTC
TRBV6-2/TRBV6-3	-	-	TRBJ1-2	CASSYVNPGNYGYTF	TGTGCCAGCAGTTACGTGAATCCAGGGAACTATGGCTACACCTTC
TRBV6-5	many	TRBD1	TRBJ1-1	CASTQQGVSEAFF	TGTGCCAGCACCCAACAGGGGGTTTCGGAAGCTTTCTTT
TRBV7-2	many	-	TRBJ1-2	CASSLFTAVDGYTF	TGTGCCAGCAGCTTATTTACAGCCGTGGATGGCTACACCTTC